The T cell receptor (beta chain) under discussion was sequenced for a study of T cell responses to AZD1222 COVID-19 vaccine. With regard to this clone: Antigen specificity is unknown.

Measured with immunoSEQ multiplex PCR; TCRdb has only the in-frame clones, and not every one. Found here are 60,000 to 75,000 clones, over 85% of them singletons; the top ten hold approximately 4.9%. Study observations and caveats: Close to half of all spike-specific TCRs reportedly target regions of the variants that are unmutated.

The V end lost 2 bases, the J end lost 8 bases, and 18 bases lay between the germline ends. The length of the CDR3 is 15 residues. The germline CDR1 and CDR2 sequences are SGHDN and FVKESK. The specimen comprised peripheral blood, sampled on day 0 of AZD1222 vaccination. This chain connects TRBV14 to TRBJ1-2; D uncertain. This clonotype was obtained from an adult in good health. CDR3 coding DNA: TGTGCCAGCAGCCAATCAATGGTTCGCGGCGGGGGCTACACCTTC. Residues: CASSQSMVRGGGYTF.